This T cell receptor (beta chain) was profiled in a study of OX40 agonist ivuxolimab in advanced cancers. Study information: The patients got ivuxolimab, which is an agonistic anti-OX40 (CD134) antibody. Among those treated, three patients had partial responses, one with hepatocellular carcinoma and two with cutaneous melanoma.

Profiling relied on immunoSEQ multiplex PCR, and the TCRdb table lists in-frame clones only, not all of them. The sample consists of approximately 120,000 clones, just under 95% of them appearing once. Germline V CDR1 and CDR2: SGHRS, YFSETQ. CDR3 length: 19 residues. V was trimmed by 0 bases and J by 0 bases, leaving 18 bases between them. Material: CD4+ or CD8+ T cells sorted from blood, obtained in a trial of the OX40 agonist ivuxolimab. This TCR was sampled from an adult with an advanced solid tumor such as melanoma, head and neck, liver or kidney cancer. The rearrangement links TRBV5-1 to TRBJ2-2, with D perhaps TRBD2 (6 bases). The CDR3 region has the DNA TGCGCCAGCAGCTTGGCGCGGAGGGCGAGCGGGTCGAACACCGGGGAGCTGTTTTTT. Translated: CASSLARRASGSNTGELFF.